This T cell receptor (beta chain) was observed in a study of blood T cell repertoires in COVID-19. Deletions cut 1 base from V and 3 bases from J, with 9 bases between. The CDR3 extends over 14 amino acids. The germline V gene has CDR1 SGHVS and CDR2 FQNEAQ. In the study's own analysis: Amplifying reference gene primers gave estimates of nucleated cell counts. The data were produced by immunoSEQ multiplex PCR, yet TCRdb's version contains in-frame clones alone and is incomplete. That table furnishes V, J and clone size, whereas the DNA furnished D and trimming. The sample consists of fewer than 70,000 clones, about 87% of them appearing once.

Sequencing was carried out using peripheral blood. This chain joins TRBV7-8 and TRBJ1-2, with D unresolved. The origin of this receptor is a man in his fifties or sixties with active or convalescent COVID-19. The CDR3 DNA is TGTGCCAGCAGCTTAGGACGGGTCGACTATGGCTACACCTTC. Translation: CASSLGRVDYGYTF.